The entry below describes one TCR beta chain. Antigen unknown. This sample was taken from a study of long-term antiretroviral therapy in people with HIV. Germline CDR1 is SNHLY and CDR2 is FYNNEI. This CDR3 comprises 13 residues. The V gene lost 6 bases and the J gene lost 6 bases, with 14 bases spanning the gap. An immunoSEQ assay, version v3.0, was performed at survey level. Assay used: immunoSEQ multiplex PCR; TCRdb lists only in-frame clones, some missing. Of some 47,000 clones listed, around 96% are singletons. Study-wide results and caveats: Although diversity increased after ART, it remained lower than in transplant donor controls.

The chain uses TRBV2 and TRBJ1-1; D call uncertain. Sample: unsorted PBMCs, taken 3.7 years after starting antiretroviral therapy. This receptor was obtained from a woman aged 45 to 65 with HIV. CDR3 sequence (DNA): TGTGCCAGCAGCCCCTCGAGTAGCTCTGAAGCTTTCTTT. It encodes CASSPSSSSEAFF.